These 30 T cell receptor beta chains share one sample of origin, sequenced in a study of cytomegalovirus exposure and HLA in healthy donors. The PCR was carried out with 60 Vbeta primers and 13 Jbeta primers. Assay: immunoSEQ multiplex PCR; the TCRdb copy retains only in-frame clones and omits some. The repertoire holds around 210,000 clones, with about three quarters as singletons. Input material: PBMCs. All receptors derive from a boy aged 5-17 years in good health and CMV-seronegative.

CDR3 in amino acids: CASSIRGSGNTIYF. CDR3 coding DNA: TGTGCCAGTAGTATTAGGGGATCTGGAAACACCATATATTTT. The V call is TRBV19, the J call TRBJ1-3; D perhaps matches TRBD1 (5 bases). Looked up from germline, CDR1 is LNHDA and CDR2 is SQIVND (reference sequence). This CDR3 is 14 amino acids long. With 3 bases removed from V and 1 base from J, the gap between germline ends came to 7 bases.

This chain links TRBV7-3 with TRBJ1-6, with D hard to call. Germline values: CDR1 SGHTA, CDR2 FQGTGA. The V end lost 3 bases, the J end lost 7 bases, and 4 bases lay between the germline ends. The CDR3 has 12 amino acids. CDR3 DNA: TGTGCCAGCAGCTTCAGAAATTCACCCCTCCACTTT. Translated: CASSFRNSPLHF.

The rearrangement joins TRBV2 to TRBJ1-1; the D gene is possibly TRBD1 (6 bases). The CDR3 totals 15 residues. Germline CDR1 is SNHLY and CDR2 is FYNNEI. The V end was cut by 10 bases, the J end by 3 bases, with 21 bases between. The CDR3 region is CAITTDGPGDTEAFF. In DNA form, the CDR3 reads TGTGCCATCACAACAGACGGCCCAGGGGACACTGAAGCTTTCTTT.

This clone was detected only once. The chain links TRBV10-1 to TRBJ2-2; 8 nucleotides align to TRBD2. V was pared by 6 bases and J by 4 bases, with 7 bases of the junction left unmatched. Germline CDR1 is WNHNN and CDR2 is SYGVQD (reference sequence). The CDR3 has 15 amino acids. The CDR3 DNA reads as TGCGCCAGCAGCTTCGGGAGGGCCGCCACCGGGGAGCTGTTTTTT. It codes for CASSFGRAATGELFF.

This chain links TRBV30 with TRBJ1-3; D is possibly TRBD1 (5 bases). Trimming removed 7 bases from V and 0 bases from J, with 10 bases in between. The CDR3 has 13 amino acids. Germline values: CDR1 GTSNPN, CDR2 SVGIG (reference sequence). CDR3 nucleotide sequence: TGTGCCTCCGACAGTAGCTCTGGAAACACCATATATTTT. Translation gives CASDSSSGNTIYF.

The genes are TRBV11-2 and TRBJ2-7; 9 bases agree with TRBD1. Trimming at V came to 1 base and at J to 4 bases, leaving 5 bases not matched to a gene. This CDR3 has 15 residues. Per germline, CDR1 SGHAT and CDR2 FQNNGV. The CDR3 sequence is CASSLVDRGSYEQYF. The CDR3 DNA reads as TGTGCCAGCAGCTTAGTGGACAGGGGTTCTTACGAGCAGTACTTC.

About this clone itself: One end of the junction fails to match germline, which may point to a read error. The rearrangement uses TRBV6-5 and TRBJ2-7; D uncertain. Germline V gene lookup returns CDR1 MNHEY and CDR2 SVGAGI. The length of the CDR3 is 13 residues. In nucleotides, the CDR3 is TGTGCCAGCAGCCGAGACTTTGCCTACGAGCGGTACTTC. It encodes CASSRDFAYERYF.

The rearrangement joins TRBV7-8 to TRBJ2-5; no clear D. This CDR3 is built from 15 residues. Germline-derived CDR1 and CDR2 are SGHVS and FQNEAQ. V lost 5 bases, J lost 5 bases, and 18 bases lay in between. The CDR3 sequence: CASSPRSGTVETQYF. In DNA form, the CDR3 reads TGTGCCAGCAGCCCCCGCTCCGGTACAGTCGAGACCCAGTACTTC.

CDR3 amino acids: CASGDQGRISEQFF. The CDR3 DNA sequence: TGTGCCAGCGGGGACCAGGGGCGCATAAGTGAGCAGTTCTTC. The chain recombines TRBV5-6 with TRBJ2-1, with a weak D call TRBD1 (6 bases). There are 14 residues in the CDR3. V was shortened by 7 bases and J by 9 bases, with 20 bases between the two germline ends. Germline V CDR1 and CDR2: SGHDT, YYEEEE.

This CDR3 reads CASSLEGTVATNEKLFF. The CDR3 region has the DNA TGTGCCAGCAGCTTAGAGGGGACAGTCGCAACTAATGAAAAACTGTTTTTT. The chain links TRBV7-9 to TRBJ1-4; TRBD1 matches 7 bases. The germline V gene has CDR1 SEHNR and CDR2 FQNEAQ (reference sequence). V trimming: 1 base; J trimming: 0 bases; junction bases outside the gene matches: 5. The CDR3 consists of 17 residues.

The gene calls are TRBV18 and TRBJ2-7, with D hard to call. Trimming took 3 bases from V and 4 from J, leaving 4 bases between them. CDR1 and CDR2 (germline): KGHSH, LQKENI. CDR3 length: 11 amino acids. The CDR3 protein is CASSPAYEQYF. Here the CDR3 DNA reads TGTGCCAGCTCACCCGCGTACGAGCAGTACTTC.

The chain links TRBV7-9 to TRBJ1-2; TRBD1 matches at 7 bases. V shed 3 bases, J shed 8 bases, and the junction held 3 bases outside the gene matches. In germline, CDR1 is SEHNR, CDR2 FQNEAQ (reference sequence). This CDR3 has 12 residues. CDR3 loop: CASSLTGKGYTF. The CDR3 coding sequence is TGTGCCAGCAGCTTGACAGGGAAAGGCTACACCTTC.

The chain combines TRBV11-3 with TRBJ2-5, with 10 bases aligning to TRBD2. The CDR3 sequence is 14 residues long. CDR1 and CDR2 from the germline V gene are SGHNT and YENEEA. Trimming removed 2 bases from V and 9 bases from J; junction bases left unmatched: 6. The CDR3 region has the DNA TGTGCCAGCAGCTTACGGACTAGCGGCGAGGCCCAGTACTTC. It codes for CASSLRTSGEAQYF.

This clone was seen a single time. The chain uses TRBV27 and TRBJ1-1; 9 bases are shared with TRBD1. The CDR3 contains 15 residues. Unmatched junction bases numbered 14, after V lost 8 bases and J lost 7 bases. The germline gives CDR1 MNHEY, CDR2 SMNVEV (reference sequence). CDR3 protein: CASGPIPQGANEAFF. The CDR3 DNA reads TGTGCCAGCGGTCCGATCCCACAGGGGGCGAATGAAGCTTTCTTT.

The table lists this clone with a few counts. V gene TRBV6-1 combines with J gene TRBJ1-4, with TRBD1 matching over 7 bases. Trimming took 1 base from V and 7 from J; bases not matched to a gene: 3. CDR1 and CDR2 from the germline V gene are MNHNS and SASEGT. This CDR3 is built from 14 residues. CDR3 loop: CASSEGQGFEKLFF. Written as DNA, the CDR3 is TGTGCCAGCAGTGAAGGACAGGGTTTTGAAAAACTGTTTTTT.

The chain is built from TRBV9 and TRBJ1-1; D is uncertain. This CDR3 is built from 13 residues. Germline loops: CDR1 SGDLS, CDR2 YYNGEE. The ends were cut back, 0 bases at V and 1 base at J, with 4 bases in the middle. The CDR3 here is CASSVDKNTEAFF. The CDR3 DNA reads as TGTGCCAGCAGCGTAGATAAGAACACTGAAGCTTTCTTT.

The rearrangement uses TRBV4-1 and TRBJ2-5, with D perhaps TRBD2 (6 bases). Germline loops: CDR1 MGHRA, CDR2 YSYEKL. The CDR3 is 14 residues long. Deletions cut 4 bases from V and 2 bases from J, with 11 bases between. CDR3 amino acids: CASSLWGVQETQYF. In nucleotides, the CDR3 is TGCGCCAGCAGCCTGTGGGGGGTTCAAGAGACCCAGTACTTC.

CDR3 protein: CASSLRTEEQETQYF. CDR3 coding DNA: TGTGCCAGCAGCTTAAGGACGGAGGAGCAAGAGACCCAGTACTTC. The chain joins TRBV13 to TRBJ2-5; maybe TRBD2 (5 bases). Germline V CDR1 and CDR2: PRHDT, FYEKMQ (reference sequence). V was shortened by 2 bases and J by 2 bases, with 12 bases between the two germline ends. This CDR3 spans 15 amino acids.

The chain links TRBV4-1 to TRBJ2-7; 11 bases fit TRBD2. CDR1 MGHRA and CDR2 YSYEKL come from the germline V gene. The CDR3 has 15 amino acids. J was trimmed by 3 bases and V by 2 bases; bases with no gene match: 3. DNA for the CDR3: TGCGCCAGCAGCCAAACACTAGCGGGAGACTACGAGCAGTACTTC. Translation: CASSQTLAGDYEQYF.

The chain has TRBV6-5 and TRBJ1-1; 7 bases agree with TRBD1. This CDR3 region has 13 residues. Germline trimming cut 0 bases from V and 11 bases from J; bases unmatched to any gene: 6. Germline CDR1 and CDR2: MNHEY and SVGAGI. CDR3 DNA: TGTGCCAGCAGTTACTCGAGCAGGGGGTACGCTTTCTTT. As protein: CASSYSSRGYAFF.

The V gene is TRBV14, the J gene TRBJ1-5; D may be TRBD1 (6 bases). The length of the CDR3 is 16 residues. V was trimmed by 4 bases and J by 2 bases, leaving 15 bases between them. Per germline, CDR1 SGHDN and CDR2 FVKESK. The CDR3 spells CASSPHLGAGNQPQHF. The CDR3, as DNA: TGTGCCAGCAGCCCCCATTTGGGGGCTGGCAATCAGCCCCAGCATTTT.

The sample holds a few counts of this clone. The chain uses TRBV7-9 and TRBJ2-5; 9 bases align to TRBD1. V gave up 5 bases and J gave up 1 base; unmatched junction bases: 14. This CDR3 region has 18 residues. From germline, CDR1 is SEHNR and CDR2 FQNEAQ (reference sequence). The CDR3 region is CASSPRLTGGPFQETQYF. The CDR3 nucleotides are TGTGCCAGCAGCCCTAGACTAACAGGGGGCCCATTCCAAGAGACCCAGTACTTC.

The chain uses TRBV7-6 and TRBJ2-7, with D unresolved. The CDR3 consists of 15 residues. V was trimmed by 3 bases and J by 2 bases, leaving 14 bases between them. Germline-derived CDR1 and CDR2 are SGHVS and FNYEAQ. The CDR3 coding sequence is TGTGCCAGCAGCTTGATTGATCGGGTGCCCTACGAGCAGTACTTC. Translating it yields CASSLIDRVPYEQYF. The full variable domain, rest sourced from reference TRBV7-6 and TRBJ2-7, is GAGVSQSPRYKVTKRGQDVALRCDPISGHVSLYWYRQALGQGPEFLTYFNYEAQQDKSGLPNDRFSAERPEGSISTLTIQRTEQRDSAMYRCASSLIDRVPYEQYFGPGTRLTVT.

This clone was seen a handful of times. The gene calls are TRBV10-3 and TRBJ1-2; weak D call: TRBD1 (6 bases). V lost 6 bases and J lost 3, with 14 bases in between. This CDR3 is 14 amino acids long. Germline-derived CDR1 and CDR2 are ENHRY and SYGVKD. The CDR3 bases are TGTGCCATCAGATTGGGGGCCGGTTACTATGGCTACACCTTC. It translates to CAIRLGAGYYGYTF.

J is TRBJ2-5 and V is TRBV21-1; the DNA was not used to check the table's D call, TRBD2. TRBV21-1 is listed as a pseudogene. The CDR3 has 15 residues. The DNA for the CDR3 is TGTGCCAGCAGCAAAGTCTCCAAAGCCGGGGAGACCCAGTACTTC. Amino acids: CASSKVSKAGETQYF.

The CDR3 spells CASSESPGEDQPQHF. Written as DNA, the CDR3 is TGCGCCAGCAGTGAGTCACCGGGTGAGGATCAGCCCCAGCATTTT. The chain recombines TRBV10-2 with TRBJ1-5; D remains unclear. In germline, CDR1 is WSHSY, CDR2 SAAADI. The germline V and J ends were trimmed by 0 bases and 5 bases, with 11 bases remaining between them. The CDR3 covers 15 residues.

The count of this clone is one. The V and J genes are TRBV2 and TRBJ2-2; TRBD2 is a possible D gene (5 bases). The CDR3 runs to 14 residues. Germline CDR1 SNHLY, CDR2 FYNNEI. The germline V and J ends were trimmed by 5 bases and 1 base, with 8 bases remaining between them. CDR3 region: CASSLDWNTGELFF. CDR3 sequence (DNA): TGTGCCAGCAGTCTGGACTGGAACACCGGGGAGCTGTTTTTT.

The count of this clone is one. The J gene is TRBJ2-2, the V gene TRBV5-4; D possibly corresponds to TRBD2 (8 bases). Deletions cut 4 bases from V and 5 bases from J, with 24 bases between. The CDR3 runs to 18 residues. The germline CDR1 and CDR2 sequences are SGHNT and YYREEE (reference sequence). The CDR3 nucleotides read TGTGCCAGCAGCCCTGTAGGGGACAGCGGGAGAAAAACCGGGGAGCTGTTTTTT. Its protein product is CASSPVGDSGRKTGELFF.

The chain employs TRBV30 and TRBJ1-2; no definite D call. Germline CDR1 and CDR2: GTSNPN and SVGIG (reference sequence). V lost 0 bases and J 8 bases, leaving 16 bases between the germline ends. This CDR3 is built from 14 residues. The CDR3 spells CAWSVGGPPTGYTF. CDR3 sequence (DNA): TGTGCCTGGAGTGTAGGAGGACCGCCAACGGGCTACACCTTC.

This clone was seen just once. The chain is built from TRBV19 and TRBJ2-7; no reliable D call. This CDR3 contains 15 residues. Deletions cut 3 bases from V and 0 bases from J, with 12 bases between. Looked up from germline, CDR1 is LNHDA and CDR2 is SQIVND (reference sequence). This CDR3 reads CASSMGRHSSYEQYF. The CDR3 DNA is TGTGCCAGTAGTATGGGCAGGCATAGCTCCTACGAGCAGTACTTC.